This is a list of T cell receptor beta chains from one sample in a study of Ad26.COV2.S vaccination and SARS-CoV-2 variants. Clones were sequenced by immunoSEQ multiplex PCR, and TCRdb holds only the in-frame ones, with some missing. The sample includes roughly 390,000 clones, approximately 86% of them seen just once. The starting material was peripheral blood, obtained in a trial of Ad26.COV2.S vaccine versus placebo. The receptors shown here come from a person between 18 and 65 years old who received the Ad26.COV2.S COVID-19 vaccine or a placebo. CDR3s include the opening cysteine and the closing phenylalanine or tryptophan. A D gene is named only where the DNA matches it firmly. The size field is filled for only some rows; it gives once, few, many or a size class.

V gene	D gene	J gene	CDR3 length	clone size	CDR3 DNA	CDR3 protein
TRBV5-1	-	TRBJ1-1	13	-	TGCGCCAGCAGCTTACAACAGGGAGCTGAAGCTTTCTTT	CASSLQQGAEAFF
TRBV29-1	TRBD1	TRBJ2-7	13	-	TGCAGCGTTACCCGGACAGGGGGCTACGAGCAGTACTTC	CSVTRTGGYEQYF
TRBV7-9	TRBD1	TRBJ1-2	16	-	TGTGCCAGCAGTTATAGTGGACAGGGGGCGAACTATGGCTACACCTTC	CASSYSGQGANYGYTF
TRBV2	-	TRBJ2-2	15	-	TGTGCCAGCAGTGAAGATGGGGGGGCTCCCGGGGAGCTGTTTTTT	CASSEDGGAPGELFF
TRBV7-2	TRBD1	TRBJ1-1	14	-	TGTGCCAGCAGGAGGGACAGGCTGGGCACTGAAGCTTTCTTT	CASRRDRLGTEAFF
TRBV5-6	-	TRBJ2-7	14	-	TGTGCCAGCAGCTCGCCCGCCGGTCCTTACGAGCAGTACTTC	CASSSPAGPYEQYF
TRBV29-1	-	TRBJ2-1	11	-	TGCAGCGTTGAAGATTATGGTGAGCAGTTCTTC	CSVEDYGEQFF
TRBV5-5	-	TRBJ1-5	14	-	TGTGCCAGCAGCCGAACAGGGATGGTTCAGCCCCAGCATTTT	CASSRTGMVQPQHF
TRBV10-3	TRBD1	TRBJ1-2	12	few	TGTGCCATAACCGGGACAGGGCTTGGCTACACCTTC	CAITGTGLGYTF
TRBV27	TRBD1	TRBJ2-5	17	-	TGTGCCAGCAGTTTAGTTGTACGGGGACAGGGGTATGAGACCCAGTACTTC	CASSLVVRGQGYETQYF
TRBV10-1	TRBD2	TRBJ2-5	12	-	TGCGCCAGCAGTGAAGCGGGGGCGACCCAGTACTTC	CASSEAGATQYF
TRBV27	-	TRBJ2-3	13	once	TGTGCCAGCAGTTTCCGGGGCCAAGATACGCAGTATTTT	CASSFRGQDTQYF
TRBV7-8	-	TRBJ2-7	15	-	TGTGCCAGCAGCTTAGCGGGAGAAGAAAACTACGAGCAGTACTTC	CASSLAGEENYEQYF
TRBV9	TRBD1	TRBJ2-3	15	once	TGTGCCAGCAGCCGACGGGACAGGGACACAGATACGCAGTATTTT	CASSRRDRDTDTQYF
TRBV29-1	-	TRBJ1-3	14	-	TGCAGCGCCAAGGGGACACACTCTGGAAACACCATATATTTT	CSAKGTHSGNTIYF
TRBV2	TRBD1	TRBJ1-2	15	-	TGTGCCAGCAGTCTTAAAAGGACAGGGGGAGCTGGCTACACCTTC	CASSLKRTGGAGYTF
TRBV7-9	-	TRBJ1-2	15	-	TGTGCCAGCAGCTTAGCGGTGGGGGAAAACTATGGCTACACCTTC	CASSLAVGENYGYTF
TRBV12-3/TRBV12-4	-	TRBJ1-3	12	-	TGTGCCAGCAGTTTAAGTTCAGGGGCCATATATTTT	CASSLSSGAIYF
TRBV7-9	-	TRBJ2-2	15	-	TGTGCCAGCAGCCCCCCGGACAGGAACACCGGGGAGCTGTTTTTT	CASSPPDRNTGELFF
TRBV3-1/TRBV3-2	-	TRBJ1-2	14	-	TGTGCCAGCAGCCAAGAAGGGGGGCTCGAGGGCTACACCTTC	CASSQEGGLEGYTF
TRBV7-2	TRBD1	TRBJ1-3	15	-	TGTGCCAGCAGCGCCAGGGGGGGCATAGGAAACACCATATATTTT	CASSARGGIGNTIYF
TRBV7-2	-	TRBJ1-2	12	-	TGTGCCAGCAGCCCACCCGGGGGTGGCTACACCTTC	CASSPPGGGYTF
TRBV6-5	-	TRBJ2-3	14	once	TGTGCCAGCAGTTACAGGCGAGCACAAGATACGCAGTATTTT	CASSYRRAQDTQYF
TRBV4-3	-	TRBJ1-2	14	-	TGCGCCAGCAGCCAAGATTCTGCTGCCTATGGCTACACCTTC	CASSQDSAAYGYTF
TRBV18	TRBD1	TRBJ1-1	15	-	TGTGCCAGCTCACCATTGGGACAGGGAGGCACTGAAGCTTTCTTT	CASSPLGQGGTEAFF
TRBV7-8	TRBD1	TRBJ2-3	15	-	TGTGCCAGCAGCTTGGGACAGGGGGGAACAGATACGCAGTATTTT	CASSLGQGGTDTQYF
TRBV27	-	TRBJ1-1	15	-	TGTGCCAGCAGTTTATCGGTCAGGCCCGACACTGAAGCTTTCTTT	CASSLSVRPDTEAFF
TRBV2	TRBD1	TRBJ2-1	13	-	TGTGCCAGCAGGGAGGACAGGGACAATGAGCAGTTCTTC	CASREDRDNEQFF
TRBV30	-	TRBJ2-7	14	few	TGTGCCTGGACCCCGGGCGGAGAGATCTACGAGCAGTACTTC	CAWTPGGEIYEQYF
TRBV30	-	TRBJ1-5	13	-	TGTGCCTGGAGTATAAGTAGCAATCAGCCCCAGCATTTT	CAWSISSNQPQHF
TRBV4-1	TRBD1	TRBJ2-2	17	-	TGCGCCAGCAGCCAAGTAAGCTGGACAGGGCTCACCGGGGAGCTGTTTTTT	CASSQVSWTGLTGELFF
TRBV25-1	-	TRBJ1-1	11	-	TGTGCCAGCAGTGAATCTCGTGAACCTTTCTTT	CASSESREPFF
TRBV5-8	-	TRBJ1-1	12	-	TGTGCCAGCAGCTACGGCGGCACTGAAGCTTTCTTT	CASSYGGTEAFF
TRBV11-3	-	TRBJ2-1	14	-	TGTGCCAGCAGCTTAGGTACCCTAGGCAATGAGCAGTTCTTC	CASSLGTLGNEQFF
TRBV6-5	-	TRBJ2-1	13	-	TGTGCCGGAGGGACAGCTGGGTACAATGAGCAGTTCTTC	CAGGTAGYNEQFF
TRBV24-1	TRBD1	TRBJ2-7	16	-	TGTGCCACCAGTGATTTGTCGGACAGGGAATTCTACGAGCAGTACTTC	CATSDLSDREFYEQYF
TRBV5-1	-	TRBJ1-2	11	-	TGCGCCAGCACCCAAAACGGAGTTAACACCTTC	CASTQNGVNTF
TRBV6-1	-	TRBJ1-4	16	-	TGTGCCAGCAGTGAAAGGGGGGGGCTAGCTAATGAAAAACTGTTTTTT	CASSERGGLANEKLFF
TRBV7-2	TRBD2	TRBJ2-1	15	-	TGTGCCAGCAGCGATGTGACTAGCGGGGGAGATGAGCAGTTCTTC	CASSDVTSGGDEQFF
TRBV27	TRBD2	TRBJ2-6	17	-	TGTGCCAGCCGGGGACTAGCGGGGGTCTCTGGGGCCAACGTCCTGACTTTC	CASRGLAGVSGANVLTF
TRBV6-5	-	TRBJ1-5	14	-	TGTGCCAGCAGTTACCTGGGGGGGAATCAGCCCCAGCATTTT	CASSYLGGNQPQHF
TRBV3-1/TRBV3-2	-	TRBJ2-3	14	-	TGTGCCAGCAGCCATCTAAGCGCGAGAGATACGCAGTATTTT	CASSHLSARDTQYF
TRBV23-1	-	TRBJ1-1	15	-	TGCGCCAGCAGTCAATGGTGGGCGCCGAGGACTGAAGCTTTCTTT	CASSQWWAPRTEAFF
TRBV5-1	TRBD1	TRBJ1-2	14	-	TGCGCCAGCAGCTTGGCCGAGACAGGGTACGGCTACACCTTC	CASSLAETGYGYTF
TRBV4-1	TRBD2	TRBJ2-1	17	once	TGCGCCAGCAGCCAAGCTCATAGCGGGGGGCCCTACAATGAGCAGTTCTTC	CASSQAHSGGPYNEQFF
TRBV19	TRBD2	TRBJ2-7	15	once	TGTGCCAGTAGTATTGGCGGGGGGGATTCCTACGAGCAGTACTTC	CASSIGGGDSYEQYF
TRBV7-9	-	TRBJ2-1	11	-	TGTGCCAGCAGCGCTAGCAATGAGCAGTTCTTC	CASSASNEQFF
TRBV3-1/TRBV3-2	-	TRBJ1-3	19	-	TGTGCCAGCAGCAGATACTTAGGAGGGTCAACTATCTCTGGAAACACCATATATTTT	CASSRYLGGSTISGNTIYF
TRBV27	-	TRBJ2-7	13	-	TGTGCCAGCAGTTTAAAGGGCAGTTACGAGCAGTACTTC	CASSLKGSYEQYF
TRBV6-5	-	TRBJ1-1	16	-	TGTGCCAGCAGTTACAGACATGGGGGTGGGAGCACTGAAGCTTTCTTT	CASSYRHGGGSTEAFF
TRBV7-2	TRBD2	TRBJ2-3	18	-	TGTGCCAGCAGCCCCATAGCGGGGGAACCTACTAGCACAGATACGCAGTATTTT	CASSPIAGEPTSTDTQYF
TRBV4-1	-	TRBJ1-4	16	-	TGCGCCAGCAGCCAAGGTCCGGGACACACTAATGAAAAACTGTTTTTT	CASSQGPGHTNEKLFF
TRBV11-2	-	TRBJ1-6	18	-	TGTGCCAGCAGCGCTCGAGGGGGGTCCCCTTTTTATAATTCACCCCTCCACTTT	CASSARGGSPFYNSPLHF
TRBV7-2	-	TRBJ1-2	15	once	TGTGCCAGCAGCTCCCAACAGGCCGACTTTTATGGCTACACCTTC	CASSSQQADFYGYTF